This note documents a single TCR beta chain sequence. It lacks a known antigen. No base quality information exists; no much larger clone differs at one position. This record belongs to a study of identical twins (dated by TCRdb to between 2015 and 2016). Regarding the complete study: To test whether fetal clonotypes persist, the study used deep sequencing on TCR alpha and beta repertoires from monozygotic twins, unrelated adults of various ages, and cord blood. To rule out contamination, the twin experiments were replicated at different times with different library preparation protocols.

All donors were healthy Caucasians. The germline V gene yields MNHNS for CDR1 and SASEGT for CDR2. Cut back by 2 bases and 6 bases, the V and J ends lie 13 bases apart. From the cysteine up to the phenylalanine, the CDR3 has a length of 14 residues. The only DNA kept is the CDR3, 42 bases in frame from the first base. Libraries were constructed by 5' RACE. This sample was sequenced with an Illumina HiSeq 2000. A universal primer binding site was added through template switching, and the final cDNA carried a unique molecular identifier so that TCR cDNA molecules could be counted accurately. First-strand cDNA for TCR alpha and beta chains was synthesized from specific primers in the conserved constant-segment region. To control for contamination, every cDNA library carried two barcodes: a SMART-Mk sample barcode plus Illumina barcodes. TruSeq adapter sequences and Illumina sample barcodes were added in two successive PCR steps. Sequencing of the TCR alpha and beta cDNA libraries was done on the Illumina HiSeq platform using custom primers. The authors' analysis ran thus. MiGEC was used to process raw reads and extract unique molecular identifiers, and MiXCR was used to find CDR3 positions. For each individual, recombination models were inferred using an EM algorithm with the repgenHMM and IGoR tools. Shared clonotype analysis was performed with the tcR package in R, normalizing sharing by the product of cloneset sizes. To study raw recombination free of thymic and clonal selection effects, out-of-frame nonproductive sequences were analyzed. TCRdb cleaned the public reads at Q25 with fastp, built clones with MiXCR and kept in-frame beta chains. All rows with the same CDR3 protein become a single entry with the most common DNA and genes. TCRdb assigned the V and J calls; the authors' analysis was not used. Within this sample are 1.5 million to 2 million distinct CDR3 sequences, with under 35% of them counted one time only. The ten largest clones represent around 0.25% of the sample.

Here is what the overall study found, with its caveats: A weaker excess of twin sharing was found in beta out-of-frame sequences because the signal-to-noise ratio was lowered by fewer shared sequences. Abundant cord blood beta clonotypes had fewer insertions, young adult naive repertoires showed a similar but weaker trend, and memory repertoires showed no such trend. Zero-insertion analyses could be partly confounded by invariant T cells such as MAIT and iNKT, although diverse VJ usage argued against such confounding for most clonotypes. Because the same donors could not be followed over many years, the conclusions relied on cross-sectional statistical analysis. Compared with coincidental sharing between unrelated individuals, out-of-frame TCR alpha sequences shared between twins had an excess of sequences with low generation probability. Out-of-frame TCR alpha sharing in monozygotic twins was systematically underestimated by recombination models, whereas sharing between unrelated individuals was in agreement with the recombination models.

The sequence links TRBV6-1 to TRBJ1-2; the D gene lacks a confident call. The sample was cord blood. This sequence originates from a newborn girl in good health. The bases read TGTGCCAGCAGTGAAAGGCCCAGGACGGATGGCTACACCTTC. This is translated as CASSERPRTDGYTF.